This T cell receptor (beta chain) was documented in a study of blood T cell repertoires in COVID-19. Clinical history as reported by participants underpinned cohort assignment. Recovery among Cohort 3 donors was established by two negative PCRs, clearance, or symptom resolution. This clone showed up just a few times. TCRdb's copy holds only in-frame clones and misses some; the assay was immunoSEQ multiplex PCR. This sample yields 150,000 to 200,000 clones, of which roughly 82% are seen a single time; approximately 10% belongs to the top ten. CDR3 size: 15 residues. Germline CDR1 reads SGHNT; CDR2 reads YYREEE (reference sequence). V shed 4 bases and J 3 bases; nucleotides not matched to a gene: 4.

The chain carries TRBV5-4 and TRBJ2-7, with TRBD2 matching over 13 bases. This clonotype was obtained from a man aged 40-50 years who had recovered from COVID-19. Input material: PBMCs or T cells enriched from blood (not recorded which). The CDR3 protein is CASSRTSGGYYEQYF. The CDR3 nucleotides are TGTGCCAGCAGCCGGACTAGCGGGGGTTACTACGAGCAGTACTTC.